Below are 15 T cell receptor beta chains sequenced from a single sample in a study of T cell repertoires in cytomegalovirus infection. One entry per CDR3 protein results from TCRdb running MiXCR on the reads. The sample has approximately 490,000 distinct CDR3 sequences, 11% seen once; the top ten hold roughly 10%. Sequencing was carried out using PBMCs. The source of these receptors is a human donor in good health (CMV status not recorded). Some clones in this sample may be carry-over from other donors' samples.

This clonotype was observed many times. V is TRBV2 and J is TRBJ2-7, with TRBD1 identical over 10 bases. Germline V gene data show CDR1 as SNHLY and CDR2 as FYNNEI. Trimming at V came to 6 bases and at J to 7 bases, leaving 3 bases not matched to a gene. This CDR3 is 12 amino acids long. This CDR3 reads CASRTGGEEQYF. The CDR3 nucleotides read TGTGCCAGCAGGACAGGGGGCGAGGAGCAGTACTTC. Based on the CDR3 plus reference TRBV2 and TRBJ2-7, the full variable domain is EPEVTQTPSHQVTQMGQEVILRCVPISNHLYFYWYRQILGQKVEFLVSFYNNEISEKSEIFDDQFSVERPDGSNFTLKIRSTKLEDSAMYFCASRTGGEEQYFGPGTRLTVT.

Here the CDR3 DNA reads TGCAGCGTTGAACCACCAGGCTATGGCTACACCTTC. Protein product: CSVEPPGYGYTF. This sequence joins TRBV29-1 and TRBJ1-2; D uncertain. Germline-derived CDR1 and CDR2 are SQVTM and ANQGSEA. This CDR3 is 12 amino acids long. The V gene lost 2 bases and the J gene lost 4 bases, with 8 bases spanning the gap.

This clonotype showed up many times. The chain joins TRBV27 to TRBJ2-2, with 7 nucleotides matching TRBD1. V lost 5 bases to trimming and J lost 7 bases; unmatched junction nucleotides: 7. The germline V gene has CDR1 MNHEY and CDR2 SMNVEV (reference sequence). The CDR3 loop spans 14 amino acids. In DNA, the CDR3 is TGTGCCAGCAGTCGAGGGACAGTTGGCGGGGAGCTGTTTTTT. Translating gives CASSRGTVGGELFF.

This clonotype was found many times. The chain joins TRBV11-3 to TRBJ1-1; D call uncertain. The V gene's germline CDR1 is SGHNT and CDR2 YENEEA. This CDR3 spans 14 amino acids. V was clipped by 4 bases and J by 7 bases, with 16 bases between them. The CDR3 DNA sequence: TGTGCCAGCAGCTCTCGATTGTTTTGGTGTGAAGCTTTCTTT. It translates to CASSSRLFWCEAFF.

Ten or more counts support this clonotype. The chain combines TRBV2 with TRBJ2-2; tentatively, D is TRBD2 (6 bases). The CDR3 spans 16 residues. V gave up 7 bases and J gave up 4 bases, with 19 bases separating them. Germline values: CDR1 SNHLY, CDR2 FYNNEI. The CDR3 sequence: CASKDGLKGPTGELFF. In DNA form, the CDR3 reads TGTGCCAGCAAGGATGGACTAAAGGGGCCCACCGGGGAGCTGTTTTTT.

This clonotype was found many times. This chain uses TRBV20-1 with TRBJ2-2, with D perhaps being TRBD1 or TRBD2 (5 bases each). Germline-derived CDR1 and CDR2 are DFQATT and SNEGSKA (reference sequence). The germline V and J ends were trimmed by 1 base and 8 bases, with 14 bases remaining between them. This CDR3 has 14 amino acids. CDR3 in amino acids: CSARAGAYKGELFF. The CDR3 coding sequence is TGCAGTGCTAGAGCCGGGGCTTACAAGGGGGAGCTGTTTTTT.

This clonotype was recorded many times. The chain uses TRBV28 and TRBJ2-3; a possible D gene is TRBD1 (5 bases). CDR3 length: 17 amino acids. Trimming took off 3 bases at V and 1 base at J, with 17 bases between the two ends. Germline-derived CDR1 and CDR2 are MDHEN and SYDVKM. The chain's CDR3 is CASSFPLDSSGTDTQYF. The CDR3 bases are TGTGCCAGCAGTTTTCCCCTCGACAGTTCCGGCACAGATACGCAGTATTTT.

In this sample, this clonotype turned up many times. V gene TRBV7-2 combines with J gene TRBJ1-6; 8 bases are shared with TRBD1. The length of the CDR3 is 15 residues. Per germline, CDR1 SGHTA and CDR2 FQGNSA. V lost 5 bases and J lost 10; bases outside the gene matches: 10. The CDR3 DNA is TGTGCCAGCAGCACTCAAGGACAGGGAGAATCACCCCTCCACTTT. This codes for CASSTQGQGESPLHF.

The table lists this clonotype with a count of one. This chain connects TRBV5-6 to TRBJ2-3; D unclear. In germline, CDR1 is SGHDT, CDR2 YYEEEE. V was cut by 0 bases and J by 3 bases, with 8 bases left in between. The CDR3 loop spans 14 amino acids. The CDR3, as DNA: TGTGCCAGCAGCTTGGCCGGGTGTACAGATACGCAGTATTTT. It codes for CASSLAGCTDTQYF.

This clonotype was found a few times. The gene calls are TRBV9 and TRBJ1-2, with D unresolved. Germline V lookup: CDR1 SGDLS, CDR2 YYNGEE. V lost 2 bases, J lost 0 bases, and 5 bases lay in between. There are 13 residues in the CDR3. CDR3 residues: CASSVDTNYGYTF. The DNA for the CDR3 is TGTGCCAGCAGCGTTGATACTAACTATGGCTACACCTTC.

At least ten counts were recorded for this clonotype. The V call is TRBV2, the J call TRBJ1-2; unclear D gene. Trimming took off 4 bases at V and 6 bases at J, with 12 bases between the two ends. The CDR3 consists of 13 residues. Germline-derived CDR1 and CDR2 are SNHLY and FYNNEI. Written as DNA, the CDR3 is TGTGCCAGCAGTGGGGATTCTTCCCATGGCTACACCTTC. This sequence encodes CASSGDSSHGYTF.

This clonotype was detected ten times or more. V is TRBV7-2 and J is TRBJ2-2; 10 positions match TRBD2. The CDR3 spans 18 residues. Trimming at V came to 4 bases and at J to 5 bases, leaving 13 bases not matched to a gene. Germline assignment: CDR1 SGHTA and CDR2 FQGNSA. CDR3 in DNA: TGTGCCAGCAGCTCCCGCGAGGAGCGGGGGGGAGGGACCGGGGAGCTGTTTTTT. It specifies CASSSREERGGGTGELFF.

This clonotype was recorded many times. This chain connects TRBV6-1 to TRBJ2-7; no clear D gene. The CDR3 is 12 residues long. Looked up from germline, CDR1 is MNHNS and CDR2 is SASEGT. The germline V and J ends were trimmed by 7 bases and 0 bases, with 7 bases remaining between them. Here the CDR3 DNA reads TGTGCCAGCACTGTTTCCTCCTACGAGCAGTACTTC. Translated, it gives CASTVSSYEQYF.

The rearrangement uses TRBV2 and TRBJ2-1; D is perhaps TRBD1 (6 bases). The V end was cut by 6 bases, the J end by 10 bases, with 16 bases between. Germline V gene sequence: CDR1 SNHLY, CDR2 FYNNEI. This CDR3 contains 13 residues. The CDR3 DNA reads TGTGCCAGCAGCAACGTACAGGGTGGGGAGCAGTTCTTC. It yields the protein CASSNVQGGEQFF.

This clonotype appeared many times. The CDR3 DNA reads as TGTGCCAGCAGCCAAGAAGTCCTAGCGGGAGGCAATGAGCAGTTCTTC. Translating it yields CASSQEVLAGGNEQFF. This rearrangement joins TRBV4-2 to TRBJ2-1; 11 bases are shared with TRBD2. V dropped 0 bases and J dropped 6; count of bases not matched to a gene: 4. Germline V gene sequence: CDR1 LGHNA, CDR2 YNFKEQ. This CDR3 is 16 amino acids long.